Shown below are 8 T cell receptor beta chains from a single sample sequenced in a study of blood T cell repertoires in COVID-19. Data came from immunoSEQ multiplex PCR; TCRdb stores just in-frame clones and leaves some out. Of 200,000 to 300,000 clones listed, 84% are singletons. The sample taken for sequencing was peripheral blood. The origin of the receptors is a man aged 35-49 years who had recovered from COVID-19.

V gene TRBV5-1 combines with J gene TRBJ2-3, with TRBD2 matching over 7 bases. The germline CDR1 and CDR2 sequences are SGHRS and YFSETQ. V trimming: 1 base; J trimming: 2 bases; junction bases outside the gene matches: 10. The CDR3 is 17 residues long. CDR3 bases: TGCGCCAGCAGCTTGTTGGGGGACGGGACTAACACAGATACGCAGTATTTT. Residues: CASSLLGDGTNTDTQYF.

The chain combines TRBV5-1 with TRBJ2-5; D may be TRBD1 (5 bases). Germline V CDR1 and CDR2: SGHRS, YFSETQ. The CDR3 consists of 13 residues. Trimming pared 4 bases from V and 1 base from J, leaving 8 bases between. For the CDR3, the DNA is TGCGCCAGCAGCCCGACAGTCCAAGAGACCCAGTACTTC. Its translation is CASSPTVQETQYF.

The chain links TRBV5-8 to TRBJ1-5; D gene uncertain. CDR3 length: 15 residues. CDR1 SGHTS and CDR2 YDEGEE come from the germline V gene. V dropped 0 bases and J dropped 3 bases, with 10 bases sitting between them. Here the CDR3 DNA reads TGTGCCAGCAGCTTGGGTACACCCCTCAATCAGCCCCAGCATTTT. It specifies CASSLGTPLNQPQHF.

The chain carries TRBV19 and TRBJ1-4, with no clear D. The CDR3 extends over 15 amino acids. Deletions cut 5 bases from V and 2 bases from J, with 12 bases between. CDR1 and CDR2 from the germline V gene are LNHDA and SQIVND (reference sequence). The CDR3: CASSSSGWTNEKLFF. CDR3 DNA: TGTGCCAGTAGTTCCTCGGGGTGGACTAATGAAAAACTGTTTTTT.

V is TRBV2 and J is TRBJ1-1; 7 bases agree with TRBD1. The V and J ends lost 6 bases and 3 bases, in that order; junction bases with no gene match: 7. There are 14 residues in the CDR3. Germline V lookup: CDR1 SNHLY, CDR2 FYNNEI. The chain's CDR3 is CASSVIDRDTEAFF. For the CDR3, the DNA is TGTGCCAGCAGCGTCATTGACAGGGACACTGAAGCTTTCTTT.

J is TRBJ2-5 and V is TRBV5-5, with D maybe TRBD2 (6 bases). Germline CDR1 and CDR2: SGHKS and YYEKEE (reference sequence). With 0 bases removed from V and 0 bases from J, the gap between germline ends came to 12 bases. This CDR3 has 16 residues. For the CDR3, the DNA is TGTGCCAGCAGCTTGGATGATCGGGAGCACCAAGAGACCCAGTACTTC. Its protein is CASSLDDREHQETQYF.

The chain is built from TRBV18 and TRBJ2-3; TRBD1 aligns across 9 bases. Trimming removed 5 bases from V and 4 bases from J; junction bases left unmatched: 10. This CDR3 region has 16 residues. CDR1 and CDR2 from the germline V gene are KGHSH and LQKENI. The CDR3 coding sequence is TGTGCCAGCTCAAAACTTTCGGGACAGGGTGCAGATACGCAGTATTTT. Residues: CASSKLSGQGADTQYF.

The gene calls are TRBV19 and TRBJ2-1, with TRBD2 identical over 7 bases. The germline V gene has CDR1 LNHDA and CDR2 SQIVND (reference sequence). V shed 4 bases and J 6 bases; nucleotides not matched to a gene: 9. This CDR3 is built from 15 residues. Here the CDR3 reads CASSTRGLRANEQFF. Written as DNA, the CDR3 is TGTGCCAGTAGTACCCGGGGACTACGGGCCAATGAGCAGTTCTTC.